This T cell receptor beta chain was obtained from a study of memory CD4+ T cells and cytomegalovirus serostatus. Whole-study results and caveats: CMV serostatus prediction reached median AUC 0.95, or 0.91 with US-trained model.

Single viable CD3+CD4+CD8-CD45RO+ cells were sorted as the memory CD4+ T cells. Worth noting for this clone: The antigen remains undetermined.

The assay was immunoSEQ multiplex PCR, and TCRdb's table has in-frame clones only and misses some. Here the sample spans some 45,000 clones, roughly 72% being singletons. V lost 3 bases to trimming and J lost 0 bases, with 6 bases between them. Germline-derived CDR1 and CDR2 are KGHSH and LQKENI. The CDR3 is made up of 14 amino acids. This sequence was found in an adult in good health and CMV-seropositive. Specimen: memory CD4+ T cells from blood. V usage is TRBV18 and J usage is TRBJ1-3, with a weak D call TRBD1 (5 bases). CDR3 amino acids: CASSPDNSGNTIYF. CDR3 nucleotide sequence: TGTGCCAGCTCACCGGACAACTCTGGAAACACCATATATTTT. Using reference TRBV18 and TRBJ1-3 for the parts outside the CDR3, the full variable domain is NAGVMQNPRHLVRRRGQEARLRCSPMKGHSHVYWYRQLPEEGLKFMVYLQKENIIDESGMPKERFSAEFPKEGPSILRIQQVVRGDSAAYFCASSPDNSGNTIYFGEGSWLTVV.